This TCR beta chain stems from a study of cytomegalovirus exposure and HLA in healthy donors. Study-wide results and limits: According to the study, roughly 160 TCR beta chains were cytomegalovirus-associated. Sequencing had likely introduced a cluster of highly shared sequence variants as an artifact.

The V segment lost 4 bases and the J segment 5 bases; nucleotides outside the gene matches: 5. The CDR3 length is 14 residues. The V gene's germline CDR1 is SGHTA and CDR2 FQGTGA. In the case of this clone: Its antigen is as yet unknown.

Primers for the PCR totalled 60 Vbeta and 13 Jbeta. Measured with immunoSEQ multiplex PCR; TCRdb has only the in-frame clones, and not every one. The sample lists 200,000 to 250,000 clones; around 80% were seen once. V usage is TRBV7-3 and J usage is TRBJ2-1, with TRBD2 identical over 7 bases. The clonotype comes from a man between 50 and 59 years old in good health and CMV-seronegative. Sample: PBMCs. The DNA of the CDR3 is TGTGCCAGCAGCTCTGGACTAGGGGACAATGAGCAGTTCTTC. Its translation is CASSSGLGDNEQFF.